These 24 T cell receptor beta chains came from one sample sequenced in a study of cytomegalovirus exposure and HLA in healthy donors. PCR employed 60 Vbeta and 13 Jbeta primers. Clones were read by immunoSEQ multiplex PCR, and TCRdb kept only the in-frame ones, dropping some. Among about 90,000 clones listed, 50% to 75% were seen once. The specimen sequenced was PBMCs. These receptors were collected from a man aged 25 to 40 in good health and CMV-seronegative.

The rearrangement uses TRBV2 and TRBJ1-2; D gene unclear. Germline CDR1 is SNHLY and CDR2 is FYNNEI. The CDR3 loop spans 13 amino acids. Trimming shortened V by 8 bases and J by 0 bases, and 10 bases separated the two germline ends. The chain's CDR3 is CASDFRSNYGYTF. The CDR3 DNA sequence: TGTGCCAGCGATTTTAGATCTAACTATGGCTACACCTTC.

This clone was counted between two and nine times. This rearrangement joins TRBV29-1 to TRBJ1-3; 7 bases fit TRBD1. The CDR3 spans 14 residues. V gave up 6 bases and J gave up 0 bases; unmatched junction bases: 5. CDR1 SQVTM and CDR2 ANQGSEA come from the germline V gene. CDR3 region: CSVQQGRSGNTIYF. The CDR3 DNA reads TGCAGCGTCCAACAGGGGCGCTCTGGAAACACCATATATTTT. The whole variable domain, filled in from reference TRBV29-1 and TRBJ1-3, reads SAVISQKPSRDICQRGTSLTIQCQVDSQVTMMFWYRQQPGQSLTLIATANQGSEATYESGFVIDKFPISRPNLTFSTLTVSNMSPEDSSIYLCSVQQGRSGNTIYFGEGSWLTVV.

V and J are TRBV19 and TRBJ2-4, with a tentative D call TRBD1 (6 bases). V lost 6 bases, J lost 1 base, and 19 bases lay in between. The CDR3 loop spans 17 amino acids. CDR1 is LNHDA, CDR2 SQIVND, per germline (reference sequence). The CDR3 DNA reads TGTGCCAGTAGAAGGGGTATGGGGGCCGAGGCCAAAAACATTCAGTACTTC. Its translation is CASRRGMGAEAKNIQYF.

The DNA of the CDR3 is TGTGCCAGCAGCGTAGCACGGGGCCAAGAGACCCAGTACTTC. This encodes CASSVARGQETQYF. The V gene is TRBV9, the J gene TRBJ2-5, with a weak D call TRBD2 (5 bases). Germline assignment: CDR1 SGDLS and CDR2 YYNGEE. The CDR3 is 14 residues long. V lost 0 bases, J lost 1 base, and 7 bases lay in between.

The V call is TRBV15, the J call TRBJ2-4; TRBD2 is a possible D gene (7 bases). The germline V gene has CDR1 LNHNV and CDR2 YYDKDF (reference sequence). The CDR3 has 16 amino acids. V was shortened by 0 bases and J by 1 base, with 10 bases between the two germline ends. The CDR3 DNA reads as TGTGCCACCAGCAGAGATGGGGGGGCGGCCAAAAACATTCAGTACTTC. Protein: CATSRDGGAAKNIQYF.

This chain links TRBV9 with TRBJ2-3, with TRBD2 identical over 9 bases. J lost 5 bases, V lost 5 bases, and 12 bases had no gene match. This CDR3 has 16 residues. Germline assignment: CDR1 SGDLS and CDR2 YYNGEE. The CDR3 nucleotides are TGTGCCAGCAGTCCCATGCGGGAGGGCCTAGGAGATACGCAGTATTTT. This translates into CASSPMREGLGDTQYF.

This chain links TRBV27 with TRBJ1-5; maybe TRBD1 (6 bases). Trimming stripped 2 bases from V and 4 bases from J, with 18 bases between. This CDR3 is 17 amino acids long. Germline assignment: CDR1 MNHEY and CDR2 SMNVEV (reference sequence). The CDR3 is CASSLLAHRDRNQPQHF. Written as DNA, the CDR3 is TGTGCCAGCAGTTTACTCGCCCACAGGGATCGGAATCAGCCCCAGCATTTT.

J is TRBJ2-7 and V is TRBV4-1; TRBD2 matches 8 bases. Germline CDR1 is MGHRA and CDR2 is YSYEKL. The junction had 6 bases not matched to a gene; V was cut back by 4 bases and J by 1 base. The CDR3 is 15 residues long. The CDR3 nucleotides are TGCGCCAGCAGCCCAGGGTTAGCGGGGTCCTACGAGCAGTACTTC. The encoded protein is CASSPGLAGSYEQYF.

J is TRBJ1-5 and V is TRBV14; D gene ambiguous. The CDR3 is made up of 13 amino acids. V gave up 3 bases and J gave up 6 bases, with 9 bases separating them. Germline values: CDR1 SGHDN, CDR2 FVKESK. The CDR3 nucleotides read TGTGCCAGCAGCCAGGACTTGTCTCAGCCCCAGCATTTT. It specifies CASSQDLSQPQHF.

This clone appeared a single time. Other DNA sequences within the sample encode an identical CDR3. The CDR3 reads CASSEGLAVYNEQFF. The CDR3, as DNA: TGTGCCAGCAGTGAAGGACTAGCGGTTTACAATGAGCAGTTCTTC. The chain carries TRBV6-1 and TRBJ2-1; 9 bases are a match to TRBD2. Losses at the gene ends were 1 base for V and 4 bases for J; bases not matched to a gene: 2. CDR3 length equals 15 residues. From germline, CDR1 is MNHNS and CDR2 SASEGT.

CDR3 nucleotides: TGTGCCAGCAGCCCGCGAAGTGGCAGGACCTACGAGCAGTACTTC. Translated, it gives CASSPRSGRTYEQYF. The V call is TRBV7-2, the J call TRBJ2-7; no definite D call. This CDR3 has 15 residues. Deletions cut 5 bases from V and 2 bases from J, with 16 bases between. Germline CDR1 is SGHTA and CDR2 is FQGNSA.

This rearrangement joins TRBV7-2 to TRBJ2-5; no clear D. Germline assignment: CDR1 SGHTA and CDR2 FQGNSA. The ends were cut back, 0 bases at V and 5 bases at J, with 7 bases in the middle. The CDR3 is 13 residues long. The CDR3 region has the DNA TGTGCCAGCAGCTTAGCTGGGCCGGAGACCCAGTACTTC. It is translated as CASSLAGPETQYF.

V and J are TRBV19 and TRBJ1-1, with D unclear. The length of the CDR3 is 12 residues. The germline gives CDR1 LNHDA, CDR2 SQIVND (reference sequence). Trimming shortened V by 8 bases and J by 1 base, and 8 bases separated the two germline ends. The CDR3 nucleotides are TGTGCCAGTTTGAGAGCGAACACTGAAGCTTTCTTT. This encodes CASLRANTEAFF.

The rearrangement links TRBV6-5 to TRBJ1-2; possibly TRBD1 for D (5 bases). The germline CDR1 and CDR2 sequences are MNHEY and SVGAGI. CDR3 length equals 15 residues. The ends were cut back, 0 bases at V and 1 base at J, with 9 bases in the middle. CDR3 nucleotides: TGTGCCAGCAGTTACTCTGGGGCAGGTAACTATGGCTACACCTTC. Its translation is CASSYSGAGNYGYTF.

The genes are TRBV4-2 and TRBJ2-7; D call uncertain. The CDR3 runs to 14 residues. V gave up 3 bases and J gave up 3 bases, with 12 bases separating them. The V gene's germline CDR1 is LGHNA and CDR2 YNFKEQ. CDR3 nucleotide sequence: TGTGCCAGCAGCCAGATCCGGGTCGACTACGAGCAGTACTTC. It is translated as CASSQIRVDYEQYF.

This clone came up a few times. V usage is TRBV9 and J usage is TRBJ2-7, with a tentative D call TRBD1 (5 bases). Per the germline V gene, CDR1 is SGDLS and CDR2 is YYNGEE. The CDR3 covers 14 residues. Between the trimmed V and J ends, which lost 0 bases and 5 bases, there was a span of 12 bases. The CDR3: CASSVGSRADEQYF. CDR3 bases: TGTGCCAGCAGCGTAGGGTCCAGGGCAGACGAGCAGTACTTC.

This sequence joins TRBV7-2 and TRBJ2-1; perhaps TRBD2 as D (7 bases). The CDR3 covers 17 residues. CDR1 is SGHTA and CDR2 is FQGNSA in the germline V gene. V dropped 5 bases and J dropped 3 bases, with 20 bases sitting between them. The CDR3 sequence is CASSPRMWGGNYNEQFF. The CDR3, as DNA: TGTGCCAGCAGCCCCCGGATGTGGGGGGGCAACTACAATGAGCAGTTCTTC.

The CDR3 region is CASSAQAPSSGNTIYF. CDR3 nucleotide sequence: TGTGCCAGCAGCGCACAGGCGCCTAGCTCTGGAAACACCATATATTTT. V usage is TRBV7-3 and J usage is TRBJ1-3; D is perhaps TRBD1 (5 bases). CDR3 length equals 16 residues. Germline lookup yields CDR1 SGHTA and CDR2 FQGTGA. The V and J ends lost 5 bases and 0 bases respectively, with 14 bases between them.

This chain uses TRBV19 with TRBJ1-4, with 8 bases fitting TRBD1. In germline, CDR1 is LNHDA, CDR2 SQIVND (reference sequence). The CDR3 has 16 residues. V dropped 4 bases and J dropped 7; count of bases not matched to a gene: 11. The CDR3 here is CASSTLTGGAPEKLFF. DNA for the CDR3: TGTGCCAGTAGTACCTTAACAGGGGGAGCCCCTGAAAAACTGTTTTTT.

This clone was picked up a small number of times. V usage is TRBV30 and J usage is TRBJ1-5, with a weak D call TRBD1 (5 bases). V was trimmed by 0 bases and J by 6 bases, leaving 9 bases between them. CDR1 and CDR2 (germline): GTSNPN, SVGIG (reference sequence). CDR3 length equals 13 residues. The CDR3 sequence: CAWSVGGGQPQHF. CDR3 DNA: TGTGCCTGGAGTGTGGGGGGAGGTCAGCCCCAGCATTTT.

CDR3 in amino acids: CASRAPGRGYEQYF. CDR3 nucleotides: TGTGCCAGCAGGGCCCCCGGGAGAGGGTACGAGCAGTACTTC. V usage is TRBV25-1 and J usage is TRBJ2-7; possibly TRBD2 for D (6 bases). Per the germline V gene, CDR1 is MGHDK and CDR2 is SYGVNS. This CDR3 is 14 amino acids long. With 6 bases removed from V and 4 bases from J, the gap between germline ends came to 16 bases.

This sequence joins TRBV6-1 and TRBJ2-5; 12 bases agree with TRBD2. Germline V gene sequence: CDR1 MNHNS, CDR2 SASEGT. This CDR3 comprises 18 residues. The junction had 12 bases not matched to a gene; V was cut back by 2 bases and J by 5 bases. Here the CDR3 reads CASSEWGRLAGGRETQYF. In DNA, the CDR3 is TGTGCCAGCAGTGAATGGGGAAGGCTAGCGGGAGGGAGGGAGACCCAGTACTTC.

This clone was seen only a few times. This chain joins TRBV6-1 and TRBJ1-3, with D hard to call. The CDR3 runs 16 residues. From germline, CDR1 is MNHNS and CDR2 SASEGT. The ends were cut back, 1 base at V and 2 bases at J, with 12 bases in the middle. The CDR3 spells CASSEVRSPPGNTIYF. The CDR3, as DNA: TGTGCCAGCAGTGAAGTTCGGAGTCCACCTGGAAACACCATATATTTT.

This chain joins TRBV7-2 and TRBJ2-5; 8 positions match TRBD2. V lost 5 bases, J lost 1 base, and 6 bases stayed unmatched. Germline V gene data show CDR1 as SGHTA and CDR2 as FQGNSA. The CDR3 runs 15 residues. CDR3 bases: TGTGCCAGCAGCCAAGATCGGGGGGGCCAAGAGACCCAGTACTTC. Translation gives CASSQDRGGQETQYF.